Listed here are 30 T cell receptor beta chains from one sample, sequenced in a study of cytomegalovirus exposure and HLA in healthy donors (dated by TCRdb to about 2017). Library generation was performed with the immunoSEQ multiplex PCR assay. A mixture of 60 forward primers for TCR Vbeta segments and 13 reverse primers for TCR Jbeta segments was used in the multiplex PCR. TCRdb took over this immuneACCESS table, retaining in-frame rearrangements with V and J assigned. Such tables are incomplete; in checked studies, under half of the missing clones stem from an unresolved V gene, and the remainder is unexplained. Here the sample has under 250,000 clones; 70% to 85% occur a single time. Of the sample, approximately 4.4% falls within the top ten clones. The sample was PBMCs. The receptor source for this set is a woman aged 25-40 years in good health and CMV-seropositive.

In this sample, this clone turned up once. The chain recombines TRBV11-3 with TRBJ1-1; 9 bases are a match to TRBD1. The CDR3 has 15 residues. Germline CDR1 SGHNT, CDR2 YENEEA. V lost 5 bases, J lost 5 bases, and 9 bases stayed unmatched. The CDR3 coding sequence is TGTGCCAGCAGCCCGGGGACAGGGTGGAGGACTGAAGCTTTCTTT. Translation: CASSPGTGWRTEAFF.

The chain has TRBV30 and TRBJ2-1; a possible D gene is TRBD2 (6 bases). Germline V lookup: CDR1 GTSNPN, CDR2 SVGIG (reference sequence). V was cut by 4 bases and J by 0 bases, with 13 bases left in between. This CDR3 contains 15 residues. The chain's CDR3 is CAWNPGLSSYNEQFF. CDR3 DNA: TGTGCCTGGAACCCGGGACTCAGCTCCTACAATGAGCAGTTCTTC.

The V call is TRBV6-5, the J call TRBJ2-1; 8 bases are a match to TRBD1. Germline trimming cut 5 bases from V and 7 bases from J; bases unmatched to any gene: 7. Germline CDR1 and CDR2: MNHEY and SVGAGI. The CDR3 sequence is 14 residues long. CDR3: CASSRQGMGNEQFF. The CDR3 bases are TGTGCCAGCAGTCGACAGGGGATGGGGAATGAGCAGTTCTTC.

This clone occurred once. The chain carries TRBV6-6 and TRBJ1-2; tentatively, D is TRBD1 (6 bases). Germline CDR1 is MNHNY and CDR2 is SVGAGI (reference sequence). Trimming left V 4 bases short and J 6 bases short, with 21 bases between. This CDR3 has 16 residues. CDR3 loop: CASSSWDTFRENGYTF. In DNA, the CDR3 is TGTGCCAGCAGTTCTTGGGACACCTTCAGGGAAAATGGCTACACCTTC.

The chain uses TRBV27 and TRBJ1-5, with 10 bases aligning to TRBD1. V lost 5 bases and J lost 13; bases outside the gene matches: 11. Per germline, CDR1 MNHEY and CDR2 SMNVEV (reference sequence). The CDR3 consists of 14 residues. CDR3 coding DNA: TGTGCCAGCAGTCCCGGGACAGGGGCGGTGAAACAGCATTTT. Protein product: CASSPGTGAVKQHF.

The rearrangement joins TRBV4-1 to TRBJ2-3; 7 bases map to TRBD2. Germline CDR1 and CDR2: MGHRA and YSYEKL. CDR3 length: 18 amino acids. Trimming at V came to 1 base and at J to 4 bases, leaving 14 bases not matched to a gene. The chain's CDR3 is CASSQAGSGRGWSDTQYF. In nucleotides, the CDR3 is TGCGCCAGCAGCCAAGCCGGGTCAGGGCGGGGGTGGTCAGATACGCAGTATTTT.

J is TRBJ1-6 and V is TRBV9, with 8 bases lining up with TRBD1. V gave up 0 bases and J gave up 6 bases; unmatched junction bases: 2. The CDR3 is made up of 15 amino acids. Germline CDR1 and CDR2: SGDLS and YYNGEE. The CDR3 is CASSVGQGANSPLHF. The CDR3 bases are TGTGCCAGCAGCGTAGGTCAGGGGGCTAATTCACCCCTCCACTTT.

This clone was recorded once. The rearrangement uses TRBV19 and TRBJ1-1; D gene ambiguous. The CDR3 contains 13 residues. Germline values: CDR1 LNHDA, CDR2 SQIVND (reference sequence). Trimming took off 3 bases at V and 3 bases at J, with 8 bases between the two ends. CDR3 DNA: TGTGCCAGTAGTATTCAGACTGACACTGAAGCTTTCTTT. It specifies CASSIQTDTEAFF.

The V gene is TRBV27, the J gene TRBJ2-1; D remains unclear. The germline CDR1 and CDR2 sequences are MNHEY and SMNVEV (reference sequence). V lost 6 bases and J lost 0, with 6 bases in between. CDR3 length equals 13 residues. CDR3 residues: CASSRSSYNEQFF. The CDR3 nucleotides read TGTGCCAGCAGCCGCAGCTCCTACAATGAGCAGTTCTTC.

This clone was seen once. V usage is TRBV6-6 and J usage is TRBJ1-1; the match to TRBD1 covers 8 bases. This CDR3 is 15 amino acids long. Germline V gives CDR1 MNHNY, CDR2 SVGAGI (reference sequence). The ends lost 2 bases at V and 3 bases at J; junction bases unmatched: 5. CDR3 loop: CASSYPGQGHTEAFF. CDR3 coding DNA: TGTGCCAGCAGTTACCCCGGACAGGGACACACTGAAGCTTTCTTT.

CDR3 DNA sequence: TGCAGCGTTTTGGAGGGCAGCTCTGGAAACACCATATATTTT. This codes for CSVLEGSSGNTIYF. The chain combines TRBV29-1 with TRBJ1-3; no definite D call. Trimming removed 5 bases from V and 0 bases from J, with 11 bases in between. CDR1 is SQVTM, CDR2 ANQGSEA, per germline. The CDR3 is 14 residues long.

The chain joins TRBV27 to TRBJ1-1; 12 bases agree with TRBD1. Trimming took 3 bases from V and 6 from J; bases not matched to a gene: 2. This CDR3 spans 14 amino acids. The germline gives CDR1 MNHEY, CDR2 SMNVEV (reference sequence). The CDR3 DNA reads TGTGCCAGCAGTTTGGGGACAGGGGGCTCTGAAGCTTTCTTT. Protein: CASSLGTGGSEAFF.

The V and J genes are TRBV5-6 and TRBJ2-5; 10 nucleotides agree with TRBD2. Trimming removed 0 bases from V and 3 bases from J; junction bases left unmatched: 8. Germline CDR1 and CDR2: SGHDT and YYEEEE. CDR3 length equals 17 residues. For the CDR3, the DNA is TGTGCCAGCAGCTTGGCTAACCAGCGGGAGGGAAAAGAGACCCAGTACTTC. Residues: CASSLANQREGKETQYF.

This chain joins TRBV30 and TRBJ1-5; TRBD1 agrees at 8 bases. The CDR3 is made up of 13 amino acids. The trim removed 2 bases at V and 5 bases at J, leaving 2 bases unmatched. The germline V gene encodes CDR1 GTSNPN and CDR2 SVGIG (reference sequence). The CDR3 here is CAWSTTGDQPQHF. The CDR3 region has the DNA TGTGCCTGGAGTACGACAGGGGATCAGCCCCAGCATTTT.

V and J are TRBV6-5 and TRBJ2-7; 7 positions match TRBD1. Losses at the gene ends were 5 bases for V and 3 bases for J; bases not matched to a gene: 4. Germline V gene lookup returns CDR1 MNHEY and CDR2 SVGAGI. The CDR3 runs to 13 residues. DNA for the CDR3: TGTGCCAGCAGTGTAGGGGGCGGCTACGAGCAGTACTTC. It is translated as CASSVGGGYEQYF.

Here the CDR3 reads CASSAIGLAGIEQFF. The CDR3 DNA reads TGTGCCAGCAGCGCTATCGGACTAGCGGGAATTGAGCAGTTCTTC. The chain links TRBV9 to TRBJ2-1; 12 nucleotides match TRBD2. The germline gives CDR1 SGDLS, CDR2 YYNGEE. The CDR3 loop spans 15 amino acids. V shed 3 bases, J shed 9 bases, and the junction held 7 bases outside the gene matches. Combining the CDR3 with reference TRBV9 and TRBJ2-1 gives the whole variable domain DSGVTQTPKHLITATGQRVTLRCSPRSGDLSVYWYQQSLDQGLQFLIQYYNGEERAKGNILERFSAQQFPDLHSELNLSSLELGDSALYFCASSAIGLAGIEQFFGPGTRLTVL.

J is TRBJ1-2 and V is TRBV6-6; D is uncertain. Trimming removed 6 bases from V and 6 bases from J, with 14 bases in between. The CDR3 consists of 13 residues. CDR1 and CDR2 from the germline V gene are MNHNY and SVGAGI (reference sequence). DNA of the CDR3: TGTGCCAGCAGCCCCTCCCCACTTGATGGCTACACCTTC. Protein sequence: CASSPSPLDGYTF.

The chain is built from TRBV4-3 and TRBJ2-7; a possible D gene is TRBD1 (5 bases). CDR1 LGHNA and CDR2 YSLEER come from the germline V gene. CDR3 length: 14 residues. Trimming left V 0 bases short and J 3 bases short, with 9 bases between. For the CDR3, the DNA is TGCGCCAGCAGCCAAGATGTAGGGGACTACGAGCAGTACTTC. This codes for CASSQDVGDYEQYF.

The CDR3 here is CASSLWQGNQPQHF. CDR3 DNA: TGTGCCAGCAGCTTATGGCAGGGCAATCAGCCCCAGCATTTT. The chain joins TRBV7-8 to TRBJ1-5; no clear D gene. V lost 2 bases and J 2 bases, leaving 7 bases between the germline ends. The CDR3 extends over 14 amino acids. Germline V lookup: CDR1 SGHVS, CDR2 FQNEAQ. Together with reference TRBV7-8 and TRBJ1-5, the CDR3 gives the full variable domain: GAGVSQSPRYKVAKRGQDVALRCDPISGHVSLFWYQQALGQGPEFLTYFQNEAQLDKSGLPSDRFFAERPEGSVSTLKIQRTQQEDSAVYLCASSLWQGNQPQHFGDGTRLSIL.

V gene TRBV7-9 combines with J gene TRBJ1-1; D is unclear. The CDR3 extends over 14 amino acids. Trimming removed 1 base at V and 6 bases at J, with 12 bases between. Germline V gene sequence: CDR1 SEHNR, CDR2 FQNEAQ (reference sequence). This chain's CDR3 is CASSLGAAGSEAFF. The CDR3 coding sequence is TGTGCCAGCAGCTTAGGCGCAGCCGGGTCTGAAGCTTTCTTT.

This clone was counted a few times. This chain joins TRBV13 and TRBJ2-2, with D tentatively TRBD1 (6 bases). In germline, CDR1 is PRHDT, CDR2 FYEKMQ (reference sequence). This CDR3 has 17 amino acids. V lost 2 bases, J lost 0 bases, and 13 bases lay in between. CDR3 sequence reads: CASSLLLGTPNTGELFF. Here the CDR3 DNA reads TGTGCCAGCAGCTTATTATTAGGGACACCGAACACCGGGGAGCTGTTTTTT.

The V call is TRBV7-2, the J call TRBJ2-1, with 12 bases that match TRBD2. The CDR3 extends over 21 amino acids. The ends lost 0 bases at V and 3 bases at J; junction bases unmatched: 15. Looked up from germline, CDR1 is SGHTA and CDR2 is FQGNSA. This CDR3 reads CASSLAQGTSGLSLFYNEQFF. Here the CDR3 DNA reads TGTGCCAGCAGCTTAGCCCAGGGGACTAGCGGGCTTTCCCTCTTCTACAATGAGCAGTTCTTC. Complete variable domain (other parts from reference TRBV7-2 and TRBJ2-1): GAGVSQSPSNKVTEKGKDVELRCDPISGHTALYWYRQSLGQGLEFLIYFQGNSAPDKSGLPSDRFSAERTGGSVSTLTIQRTQQEDSAVYLCASSLAQGTSGLSLFYNEQFFGPGTRLTVL.

The CDR3 sequence: CASSLGAGETEAFF. CDR3 bases: TGTGCCAGCAGTTTAGGAGCGGGGGAGACTGAAGCTTTCTTT. The chain has TRBV27 and TRBJ1-1, with D possibly being TRBD1 (5 bases). The germline CDR1 and CDR2 sequences are MNHEY and SMNVEV (reference sequence). The CDR3 consists of 14 residues. Trimming pared 2 bases from V and 5 bases from J, leaving 12 bases between.

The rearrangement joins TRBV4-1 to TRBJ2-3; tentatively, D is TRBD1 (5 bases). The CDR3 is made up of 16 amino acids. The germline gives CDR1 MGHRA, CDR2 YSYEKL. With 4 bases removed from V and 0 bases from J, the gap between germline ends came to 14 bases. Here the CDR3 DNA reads TGCGCCAGCAGCCCAGGGTTTCTTGGTAGCACAGATACGCAGTATTTT. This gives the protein CASSPGFLGSTDTQYF.

CDR3 in DNA: TGCGCCAGCAGCTATACTCTTGGAAGCGCGAACACCGGGGAGCTGTTTTTT. Amino acids: CASSYTLGSANTGELFF. J is TRBJ2-2 and V is TRBV4-3; no clear D. V lost 5 bases and J lost 0, with 16 bases in between. Germline CDR1 and CDR2: LGHNA and YSLEER. The CDR3 is 17 residues long.

In DNA, the CDR3 is TGTGCCAGCAGTTTAGGGCCAAATCAGCCCCAGCATTTT. It translates to CASSLGPNQPQHF. The chain has TRBV27 and TRBJ1-5; D remains unclear. From germline, CDR1 is MNHEY and CDR2 SMNVEV (reference sequence). The CDR3 contains 13 residues. V was pared by 2 bases and J by 4 bases, with 6 bases between.

CDR3 in amino acids: CASESLFSGANVLTF. In nucleotides, the CDR3 is TGTGCCAGCGAGAGCCTATTCTCTGGGGCCAACGTCCTGACTTTC. The chain carries TRBV6-6 and TRBJ2-6; D remains ambiguous. CDR3 length equals 15 residues. Germline-derived CDR1 and CDR2 are MNHNY and SVGAGI (reference sequence). V lost 8 bases, J lost 0 bases, and 11 bases lay in between.

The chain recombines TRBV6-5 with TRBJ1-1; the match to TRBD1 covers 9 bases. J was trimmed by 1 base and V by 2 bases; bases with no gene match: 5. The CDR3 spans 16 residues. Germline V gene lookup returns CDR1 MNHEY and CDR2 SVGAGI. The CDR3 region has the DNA TGTGCCAGCAGTTACCGAGGACAGGGGAGGAACACTGAAGCTTTCTTT. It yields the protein CASSYRGQGRNTEAFF.

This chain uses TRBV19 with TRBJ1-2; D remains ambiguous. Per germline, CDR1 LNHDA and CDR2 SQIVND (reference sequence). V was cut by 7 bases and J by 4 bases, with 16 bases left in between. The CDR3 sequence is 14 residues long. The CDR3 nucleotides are TGTGCCAGTACCACCGCGAGTCAAGCCTATGGCTACACCTTC. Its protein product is CASTTASQAYGYTF.

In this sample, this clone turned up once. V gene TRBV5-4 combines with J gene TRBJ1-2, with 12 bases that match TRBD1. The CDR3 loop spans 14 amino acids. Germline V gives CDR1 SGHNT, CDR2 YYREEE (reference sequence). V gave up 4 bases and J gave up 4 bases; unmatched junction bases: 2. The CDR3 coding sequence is TGTGCCAGCAGCGGGACAGGGGGCGCCTATGGCTACACCTTC. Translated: CASSGTGGAYGYTF.